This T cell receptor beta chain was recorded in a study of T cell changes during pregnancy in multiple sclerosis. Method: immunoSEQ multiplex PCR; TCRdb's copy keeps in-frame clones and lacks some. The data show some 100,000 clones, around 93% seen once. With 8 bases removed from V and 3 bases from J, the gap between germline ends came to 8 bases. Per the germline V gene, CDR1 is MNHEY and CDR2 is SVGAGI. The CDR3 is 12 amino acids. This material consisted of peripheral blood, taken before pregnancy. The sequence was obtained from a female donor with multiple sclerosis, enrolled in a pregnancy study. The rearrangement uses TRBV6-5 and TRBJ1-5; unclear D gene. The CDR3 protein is CASGQYNQPQHF. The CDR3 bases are TGTGCCAGCGGGCAATACAATCAGCCCCAGCATTTT.